This T cell receptor (beta chain) was obtained from a study of shared clonotypes between healthy human individuals. The CDR3 has 14 residues. The V gene's germline CDR1 is LNHDA and CDR2 SQIVND (reference sequence). V lost 4 bases, J lost 5 bases, and 14 bases lay in between. An even split of each subset's genomic DNA across several immunoSEQ plates was performed. Clones were read by immunoSEQ multiplex PCR, and TCRdb kept only the in-frame ones, dropping some. The data hold some 2.1 million clones, with roughly 94% observed a single time. Study outcomes and limitations: The four-donor shared clonotypes exceeded non-shared clonotypes in generation probability, with non-shared ones scoring lower.

About this clone itself: Its antigen is undetermined.

The sequenced material came from naive CD4+ T cells sorted from blood. Sample subset: CD45RA+ positively selected. The TCR originated in a man aged 18 to 29 in good health. This rearrangement joins TRBV19 to TRBJ2-5; maybe TRBD1 (6 bases). The CDR3 spells CASSKPQGRETQYF. In nucleotides, the CDR3 is TGTGCCAGTAGTAAGCCACAGGGAAGGGAGACCCAGTACTTC. The variable domain in full, with the rest retrieved from reference TRBV19 and TRBJ2-5, is DGGITQSPKYLFRKEGQNVTLSCEQNLNHDAMYWYRQDPGQGLRLIYYSQIVNDFQKGDIAEGYSVSREKKESFPLTVTSAQKNPTAFYLCASSKPQGRETQYFGPGTRLLVL.